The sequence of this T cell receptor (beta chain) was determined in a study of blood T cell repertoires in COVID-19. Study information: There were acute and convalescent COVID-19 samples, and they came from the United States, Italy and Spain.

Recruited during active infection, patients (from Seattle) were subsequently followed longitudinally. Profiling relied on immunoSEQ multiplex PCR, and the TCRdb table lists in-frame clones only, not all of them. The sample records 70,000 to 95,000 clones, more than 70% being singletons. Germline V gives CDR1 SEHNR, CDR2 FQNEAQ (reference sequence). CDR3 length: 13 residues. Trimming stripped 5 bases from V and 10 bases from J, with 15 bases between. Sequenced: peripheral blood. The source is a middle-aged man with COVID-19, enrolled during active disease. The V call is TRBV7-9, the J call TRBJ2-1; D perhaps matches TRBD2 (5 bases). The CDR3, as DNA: TGTGCCAGCAGCCCCATCACGGGGTGGGAGCAGTTCTTC. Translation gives CASSPITGWEQFF.